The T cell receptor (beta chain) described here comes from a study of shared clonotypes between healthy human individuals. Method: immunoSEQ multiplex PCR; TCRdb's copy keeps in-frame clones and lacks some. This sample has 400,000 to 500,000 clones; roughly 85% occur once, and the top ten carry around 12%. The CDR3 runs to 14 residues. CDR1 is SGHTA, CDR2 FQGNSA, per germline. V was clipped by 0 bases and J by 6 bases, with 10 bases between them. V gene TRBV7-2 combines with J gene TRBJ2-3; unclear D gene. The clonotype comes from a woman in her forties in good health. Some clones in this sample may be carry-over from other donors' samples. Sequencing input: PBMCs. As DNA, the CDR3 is TGTGCCAGCAGCTTAGCTTGGCAGTCGGATACGCAGTATTTT. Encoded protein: CASSLAWQSDTQYF.